This TCR beta chain was observed in a study of high-grade serous ovarian cancer treatment subgroups. Study information: Mean per sample: around 14,000 reads, more than 6,500 unique TCR beta rearrangements.

Profiling relied on immunoSEQ multiplex PCR, and the TCRdb table lists in-frame clones only, not all of them. The repertoire holds over 6,500 clones, with 76% as singletons. This CDR3 has 20 residues. The germline V gene has CDR1 SGHNT and CDR2 YYREEE (reference sequence). Trimming took 0 bases from V and 1 from J; bases not matched to a gene: 11. Tumor samples were obtained before definitive surgery or chemotherapy. This clone has just one count. Antigen specificity is unknown. Overall study findings and caveats: Only CDR3 was analyzed; CDR1 and CDR2 were not. TCR clonal relatedness correlated positively with neoantigen level. Spatial context was lost because tumors were sequenced in bulk.

Input material: tumor tissue. This clonotype originated in a human donor with high-grade serous ovarian cancer. This chain joins TRBV5-4 and TRBJ2-1; 12 nucleotides match TRBD2. The CDR3 bases are TGTGCCAGCAGCTTGGGGCTAGCGGGGGGGCCGAGTCGATCCTACAATGAGCAGTTCTTC. Amino acids: CASSLGLAGGPSRSYNEQFF.